The 9 T cell receptor beta chains presented below share a single source sample, sequenced in a study of CD8 T cells in ankylosing spondylitis. From the 5' RACE reads, TCRdb called clonotypes with MiXCR, one entry per CDR3 protein. The sample yields 100,000 to 150,000 distinct CDR3 sequences, roughly an eighth seen once. The sample comprised blood, either unsorted or a sorted T cell fraction (not recorded which). The receptors shown here come from a female donor with ankylosing spondylitis or in good health (not recorded which).

V and J are TRBV30 and TRBJ2-1, with 8 bases lining up with TRBD2. This CDR3 is 14 amino acids long. CDR1 and CDR2 from the germline V gene are GTSNPN and SVGIG (reference sequence). J lost 10 bases, V lost 1 base, and 9 bases had no gene match. CDR3 protein: CAWSGLSGMGEQFF. The CDR3 region has the DNA TGTGCCTGGAGTGGGCTTAGCGGGATGGGAGAGCAGTTCTTC. The variable domain in full, with the rest retrieved from reference TRBV30 and TRBJ2-1, is SQTIHQWPATLVQPVGSPLSLECTVEGTSNPNLYWYRQAAGRGLQLLFYSVGIGQISSEVPQNLSASRPQDRQFILSSKKLLLSDSGFYLCAWSGLSGMGEQFFGPGTRLTVL.

Ten or more counts support this clonotype. This chain links TRBV7-2 with TRBJ2-1; no reliable D call. This CDR3 contains 15 residues. The germline CDR1 and CDR2 sequences are SGHTA and FQGNSA. V was clipped by 3 bases and J by 0 bases, with 9 bases between them. The CDR3 sequence: CASSLGISSYNEQFF. The CDR3 DNA reads TGTGCCAGCAGCTTGGGGATTAGCTCCTACAATGAGCAGTTCTTC. Looking up the rest from reference TRBV7-2 and TRBJ2-1 gives the full variable domain: GAGVSQSPSNKVTEKGKDVELRCDPISGHTALYWYRQSLGQGLEFLIYFQGNSAPDKSGLPSDRFSAERTGGSVSTLTIQRTQQEDSAVYLCASSLGISSYNEQFFGPGTRLTVL.

This clonotype has a count of ten or more. V gene TRBV7-2 combines with J gene TRBJ1-6; weak D call: TRBD1 (5 bases). Germline CDR1 SGHTA, CDR2 FQGNSA. V was clipped by 4 bases and J by 8 bases, with 6 bases between them. This CDR3 contains 12 residues. The CDR3 sequence: CASSWGDSPLHF. Here the CDR3 DNA reads TGTGCCAGCAGCTGGGGCGATTCACCCCTCCACTTT.

The table lists this clonotype with a few counts. The chain is built from TRBV25-1 and TRBJ2-7; 9 nucleotides agree with TRBD1. This CDR3 contains 14 residues. With 4 bases clipped from V and 3 bases from J, the junction kept 4 bases outside the gene matches. Germline-derived CDR1 and CDR2 are MGHDK and SYGVNS. In nucleotides, the CDR3 is TGTGCCAGCAGTGTTGGGACAGGGTTCTACGAGCAGTACTTC. Its protein is CASSVGTGFYEQYF.

The genes are TRBV7-2 and TRBJ2-1; 7 bases match TRBD2. The CDR3 is 14 amino acids. J lost 2 bases, V lost 2 bases, and 0 bases had no gene match. Germline assignment: CDR1 SGHTA and CDR2 FQGNSA. The CDR3 region is CASSLLAAYNEQFF. For the CDR3, the DNA is TGTGCCAGCAGCTTACTAGCGGCCTACAATGAGCAGTTCTTC. The whole variable domain, filled in from reference TRBV7-2 and TRBJ2-1, reads GAGVSQSPSNKVTEKGKDVELRCDPISGHTALYWYRQSLGQGLEFLIYFQGNSAPDKSGLPSDRFSAERTGGSVSTLTIQRTQQEDSAVYLCASSLLAAYNEQFFGPGTRLTVL.

There are many counts of this clonotype. This chain links TRBV5-1 with TRBJ2-7, with D maybe TRBD2 (5 bases). This CDR3 region has 14 residues. V was trimmed by 0 bases and J by 0 bases, leaving 7 bases between them. Per germline, CDR1 SGHRS and CDR2 YFSETQ. The CDR3 sequence is CASSLGGNSYEQYF. The CDR3 region has the DNA TGCGCCAGCAGCTTGGGAGGGAACTCCTACGAGCAGTACTTC.

This clonotype came up many times. Here the CDR3 DNA reads TGTGCCAGCAGCGTAGGGGTTGCTTTTGAGACCCAGTACTTC. Translating gives CASSVGVAFETQYF. The rearrangement uses TRBV9 and TRBJ2-5, with D hard to call. CDR1 and CDR2 from the germline V gene are SGDLS and YYNGEE. Trimming removed 0 bases at V and 5 bases at J, with 11 bases between. The CDR3 runs 14 residues.

There are many counts of this clonotype. J is TRBJ2-7 and V is TRBV15; weak D call: TRBD1 (6 bases). The CDR3 extends over 16 amino acids. The ends were cut back, 5 bases at V and 0 bases at J, with 17 bases in the middle. Germline values: CDR1 LNHNV, CDR2 YYDKDF (reference sequence). CDR3 in amino acids: CATSRDIGTNSYEQYF. In nucleotides, the CDR3 is TGTGCCACCAGCCGTGATATCGGGACAAACTCCTACGAGCAGTACTTC. Full variable domain (remainder filled in from reference TRBV15 and TRBJ2-7): DAMVIQNPRYQVTQFGKPVTLSCSQTLNHNVMYWYQQKSSQAPKLLFHYYDKDFNNEADTPDNFQSRRPNTSFCFLDIRSPGLGDTAMYLCATSRDIGTNSYEQYFGPGTRLTVT.

This sequence joins TRBV5-4 and TRBJ2-5; D not resolved. CDR1 and CDR2 from the germline V gene are SGHNT and YYREEE (reference sequence). V shed 0 bases and J shed 5 bases, with 11 bases lying between them. The CDR3 loop spans 14 amino acids. The CDR3 loop is CASSLEPLEETQYF. DNA of the CDR3: TGTGCCAGCAGCTTGGAACCGCTGGAGGAGACCCAGTACTTC.